The clone carrying this T cell receptor beta chain showed up just once. This entry belongs to a study of cytomegalovirus exposure and HLA in healthy donors. The PCR had 60 Vbeta and 13 Jbeta primers. Repertoires were generated with immunoSEQ multiplex PCR, while TCRdb's copy carries only in-frame clones and drops some. The table includes around 130,000 clones, about 74% detected once. The V gene's germline CDR1 is MNHEY and CDR2 SVGAGI. CDR3 length: 15 amino acids. V was cut by 2 bases and J by 3 bases, with 14 bases left in between. V and J are TRBV6-5 and TRBJ2-7, with D possibly matching TRBD2 (6 bases). This sequence originates from a man in his forties or fifties in good health and CMV-seropositive. The sequencing sample was made of PBMCs. DNA of the CDR3: TGTGCCAGCAGTTACAGGCCGGGAGACTTCTACGAGCAGTACTTC. Its protein product is CASSYRPGDFYEQYF.